The clone carrying this TCR beta chain was seen only a few times. Its antigen is not identified. The data originate from a study of T cell repertoires in cytomegalovirus infection. As for the study in general: CMV infection plus the matching HLA type was flagged by public TCR beta signatures.

V was clipped by 2 bases and J by 4 bases; unmatched bases: 4. Germline values: CDR1 MDHEN, CDR2 SYDVKM. This CDR3 has 14 amino acids. Study findings and constraints: Within the response measured ex vivo, HLA-C-restricted CMV-specific TCR beta clonotypes were dominant.

MiXCR was run by TCRdb on the reads, yielding one entry per CDR3 protein. The sample contains over 250,000 distinct CDR3 sequences, about 25% of which appear only once. The TCR comes from a human donor in good health (CMV status not recorded). Some clones in this sample may be carry-over from other donors' samples. Material: PBMCs. This chain connects TRBV28 to TRBJ2-5, with 7 bases fitting TRBD2. This CDR3 is CASSLGGVLETQYF. DNA of the CDR3: TGTGCCAGCAGTTTAGGGGGGGTACTAGAGACCCAGTACTTC.